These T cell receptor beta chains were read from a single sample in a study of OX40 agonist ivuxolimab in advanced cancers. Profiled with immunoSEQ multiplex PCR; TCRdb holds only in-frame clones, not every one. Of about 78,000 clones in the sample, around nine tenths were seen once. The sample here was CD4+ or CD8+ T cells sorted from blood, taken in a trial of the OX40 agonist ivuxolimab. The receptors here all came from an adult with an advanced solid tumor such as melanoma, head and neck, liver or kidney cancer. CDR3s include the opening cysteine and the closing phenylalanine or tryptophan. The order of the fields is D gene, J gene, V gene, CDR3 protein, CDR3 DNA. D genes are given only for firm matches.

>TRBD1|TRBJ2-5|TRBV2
CASSESRTGRETQYF
TGTGCCAGCAGTGAGTCAAGGACAGGGAGGGAGACCCAGTACTTC
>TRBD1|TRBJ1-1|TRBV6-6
CASSYSRQGDTEAFF
TGTGCCAGCAGTTACTCCCGACAGGGGGACACTGAAGCTTTCTTT
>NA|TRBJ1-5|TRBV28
CASSTSNQPQHF
TGTGCCAGCAGCACTAGCAATCAGCCCCAGCATTTT
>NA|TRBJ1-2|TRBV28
CASRGGGTTDNYGYTF
TGTGCCAGCAGGGGGGGCGGGACGACTGATAACTATGGCTACACCTTC
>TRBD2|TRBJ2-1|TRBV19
CASSGSSGSIDEQFF
TGTGCCAGTAGTGGTTCTAGCGGGAGTATCGATGAGCAGTTCTTC
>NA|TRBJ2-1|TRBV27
CASWDSHYNEQFF
TGTGCCAGTTGGGACTCACACTACAATGAGCAGTTCTTC
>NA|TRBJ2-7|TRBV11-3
CASSLSRSYYEQYF
TGTGCCAGCAGCTTATCTAGGAGCTACTACGAGCAGTACTTC
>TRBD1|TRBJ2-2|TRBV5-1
CASSRNPGTGPSTVANTGELFF
TGCGCCAGCAGCAGGAACCCCGGGACAGGGCCATCTACCGTTGCGAACACCGGGGAGCTGTTTTTT
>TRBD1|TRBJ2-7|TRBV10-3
CAIGRQGMKPYEQYF
TGTGCCATCGGCAGACAGGGGATGAAACCCTACGAGCAGTACTTC
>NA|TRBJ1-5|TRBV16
CASSPQPPGNNQPQHF
TGTGCCAGCAGCCCTCAACCCCCCGGAAACAATCAGCCCCAGCATTTT
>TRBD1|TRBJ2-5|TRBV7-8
CASSFNPGQGALETQYF
TGTGCCAGCAGCTTTAACCCGGGACAGGGGGCTTTAGAGACCCAGTACTTC
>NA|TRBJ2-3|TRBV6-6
CASSYLGTDTQYF
TGTGCCAGCAGTTACTTGGGCACAGATACGCAGTATTTT
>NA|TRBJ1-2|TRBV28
CASSPVRGLYGYTF
TGTGCCAGCAGTCCGGTTCGGGGGCTTTATGGCTACACCTTC